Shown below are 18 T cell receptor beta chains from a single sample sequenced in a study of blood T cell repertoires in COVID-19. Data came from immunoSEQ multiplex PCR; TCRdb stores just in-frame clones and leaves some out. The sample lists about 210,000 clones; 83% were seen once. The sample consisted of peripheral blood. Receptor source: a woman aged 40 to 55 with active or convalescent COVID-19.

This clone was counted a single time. The CDR3 spells CASSDPRGRILQPQHF. In DNA, the CDR3 is TGTGCCAGCAGTGATCCGCGAGGGAGGATACTGCAGCCCCAGCATTTT. The chain couples TRBV6-1 to TRBJ1-5, with no clear D. CDR1 is MNHNS, CDR2 SASEGT, per germline. The CDR3 covers 16 residues. V lost 3 bases and J lost 7, with 19 bases in between.

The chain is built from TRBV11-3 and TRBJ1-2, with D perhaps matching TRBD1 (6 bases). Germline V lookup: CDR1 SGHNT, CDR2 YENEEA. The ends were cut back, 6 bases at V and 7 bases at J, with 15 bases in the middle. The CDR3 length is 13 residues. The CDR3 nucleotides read TGTGCCAGCAGTCTACAGGGTCGTACTGGCTACACCTTC. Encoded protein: CASSLQGRTGYTF.

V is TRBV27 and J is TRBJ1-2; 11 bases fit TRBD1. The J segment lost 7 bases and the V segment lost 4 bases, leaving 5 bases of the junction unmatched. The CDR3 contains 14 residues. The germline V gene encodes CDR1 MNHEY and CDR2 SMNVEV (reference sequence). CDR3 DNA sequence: TGTGCCAGCAGTTGGACAGGGGGCGCGGGTGGCTACACCTTC. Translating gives CASSWTGGAGGYTF.

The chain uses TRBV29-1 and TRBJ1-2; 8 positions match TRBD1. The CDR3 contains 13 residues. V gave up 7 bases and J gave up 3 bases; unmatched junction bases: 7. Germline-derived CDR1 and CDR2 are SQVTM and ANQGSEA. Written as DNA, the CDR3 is TGCAGCGCCGTATTGACAGGGGACTATGGCTACACCTTC. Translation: CSAVLTGDYGYTF.

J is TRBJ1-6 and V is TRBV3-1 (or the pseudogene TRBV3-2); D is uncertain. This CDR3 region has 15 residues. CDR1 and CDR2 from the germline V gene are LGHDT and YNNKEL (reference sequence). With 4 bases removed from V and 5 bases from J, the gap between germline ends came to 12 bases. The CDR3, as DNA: TGTGCCAGCAGCCTGTGGGAGGCAGATAATTCACCCCTCCACTTT. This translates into CASSLWEADNSPLHF.

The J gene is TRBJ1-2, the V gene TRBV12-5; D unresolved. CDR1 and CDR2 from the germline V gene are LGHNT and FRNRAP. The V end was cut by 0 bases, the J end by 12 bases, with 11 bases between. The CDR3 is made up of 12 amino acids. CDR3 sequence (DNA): TGTGCTAGTGGTTTGGTTCCGGGGAAGGACACCTTC. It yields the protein CASGLVPGKDTF.

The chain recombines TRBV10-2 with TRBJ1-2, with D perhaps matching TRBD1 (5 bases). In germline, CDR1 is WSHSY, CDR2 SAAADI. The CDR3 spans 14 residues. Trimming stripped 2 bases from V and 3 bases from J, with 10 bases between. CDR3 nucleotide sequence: TGCGCCAGCAGTGAGAACTGGGGGGACTATGGCTACACCTTC. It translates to CASSENWGDYGYTF.

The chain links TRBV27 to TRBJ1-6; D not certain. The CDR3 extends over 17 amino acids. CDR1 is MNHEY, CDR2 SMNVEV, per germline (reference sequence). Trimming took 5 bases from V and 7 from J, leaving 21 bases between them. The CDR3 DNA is TGTGCCAGCAGTCCACGGGGTTCGAGTCAAATAAATTCACCCCTCCACTTT. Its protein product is CASSPRGSSQINSPLHF.

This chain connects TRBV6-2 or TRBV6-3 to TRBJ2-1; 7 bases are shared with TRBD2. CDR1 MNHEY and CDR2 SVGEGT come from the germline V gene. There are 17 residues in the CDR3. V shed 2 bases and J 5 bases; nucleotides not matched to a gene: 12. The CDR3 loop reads CASSYPASGAVNNEQFF. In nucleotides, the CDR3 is TGTGCCAGCAGTTACCCCGCTAGCGGAGCTGTTAACAATGAGCAGTTCTTC.

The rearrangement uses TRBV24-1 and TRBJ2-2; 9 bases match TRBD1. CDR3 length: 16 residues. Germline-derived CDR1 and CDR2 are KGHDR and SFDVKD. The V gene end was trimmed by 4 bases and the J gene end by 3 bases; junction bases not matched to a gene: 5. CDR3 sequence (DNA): TGTGCCACCAGTGAGACAGGGGGATTGGACACCGGGGAGCTGTTTTTT. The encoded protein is CATSETGGLDTGELFF.

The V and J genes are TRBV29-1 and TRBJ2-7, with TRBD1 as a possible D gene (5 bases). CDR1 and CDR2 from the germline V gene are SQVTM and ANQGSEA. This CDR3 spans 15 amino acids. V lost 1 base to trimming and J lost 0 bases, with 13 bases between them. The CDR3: CSVEGTGQSSYEQYF. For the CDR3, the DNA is TGCAGCGTTGAAGGAACAGGTCAAAGCTCCTACGAGCAGTACTTC.

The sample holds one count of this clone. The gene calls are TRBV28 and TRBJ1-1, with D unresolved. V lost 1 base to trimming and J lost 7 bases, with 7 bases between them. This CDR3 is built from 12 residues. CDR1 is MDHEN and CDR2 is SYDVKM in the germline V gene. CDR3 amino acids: CASSLSVYEAFF. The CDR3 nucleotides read TGTGCCAGCAGTTTATCTGTCTATGAAGCTTTCTTT.

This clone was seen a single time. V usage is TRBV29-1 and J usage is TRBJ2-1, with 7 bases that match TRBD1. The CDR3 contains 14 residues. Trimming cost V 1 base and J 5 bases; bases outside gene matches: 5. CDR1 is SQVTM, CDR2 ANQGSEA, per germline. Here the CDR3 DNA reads TGCAGCGTTGAAGGTCCAGGGGGTGACAATGAGCAGTTCTTC. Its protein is CSVEGPGGDNEQFF.

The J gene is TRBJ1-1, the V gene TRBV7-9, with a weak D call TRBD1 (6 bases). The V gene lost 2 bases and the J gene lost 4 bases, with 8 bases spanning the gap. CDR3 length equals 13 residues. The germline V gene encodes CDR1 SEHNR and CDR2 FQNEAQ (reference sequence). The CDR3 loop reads CASSLKGVTEAFF. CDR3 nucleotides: TGTGCCAGCAGCTTAAAGGGGGTCACTGAAGCTTTCTTT.

CDR3 loop: CASSIRGGSTYGYTF. In DNA form, the CDR3 reads TGTGCCAGTAGTATTCGAGGGGGATCGACGTATGGCTACACCTTC. The chain is built from TRBV19 and TRBJ1-2; weak D call: TRBD1 (6 bases). The CDR3 runs 15 residues. Germline values: CDR1 LNHDA, CDR2 SQIVND (reference sequence). Deletions cut 3 bases from V and 5 bases from J, with 16 bases between.

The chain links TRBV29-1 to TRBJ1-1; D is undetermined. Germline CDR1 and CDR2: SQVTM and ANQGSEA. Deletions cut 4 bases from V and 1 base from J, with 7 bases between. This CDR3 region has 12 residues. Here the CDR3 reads CSVVRENTEAFF. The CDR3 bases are TGCAGCGTTGTACGGGAGAACACTGAAGCTTTCTTT.

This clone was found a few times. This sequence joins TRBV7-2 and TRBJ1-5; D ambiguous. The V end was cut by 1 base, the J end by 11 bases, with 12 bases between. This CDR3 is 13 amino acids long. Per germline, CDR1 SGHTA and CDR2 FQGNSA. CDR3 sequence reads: CASSLEPPGSQHF. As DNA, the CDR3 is TGTGCCAGCAGCTTAGAACCCCCCGGGTCCCAGCATTTT.

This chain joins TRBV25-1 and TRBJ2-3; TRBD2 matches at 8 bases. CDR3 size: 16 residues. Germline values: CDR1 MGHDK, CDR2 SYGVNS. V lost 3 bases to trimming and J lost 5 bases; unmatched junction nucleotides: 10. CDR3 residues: CASSEWGRGGQDTQYF. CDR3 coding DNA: TGTGCCAGCAGTGAGTGGGGCCGGGGGGGCCAAGATACGCAGTATTTT.